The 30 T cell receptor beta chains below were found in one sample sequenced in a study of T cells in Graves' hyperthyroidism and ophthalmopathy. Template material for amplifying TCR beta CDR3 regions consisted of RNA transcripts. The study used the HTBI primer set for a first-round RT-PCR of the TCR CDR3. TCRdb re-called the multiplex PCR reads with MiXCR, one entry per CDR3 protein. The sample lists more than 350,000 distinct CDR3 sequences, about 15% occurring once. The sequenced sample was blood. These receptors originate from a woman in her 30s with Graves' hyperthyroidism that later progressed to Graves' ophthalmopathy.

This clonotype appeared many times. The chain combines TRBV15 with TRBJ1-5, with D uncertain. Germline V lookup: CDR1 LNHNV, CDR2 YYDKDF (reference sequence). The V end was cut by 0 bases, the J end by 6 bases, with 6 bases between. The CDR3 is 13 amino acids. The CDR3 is CATSRDKVQPQHF. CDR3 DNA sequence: TGTGCCACCAGCAGAGATAAGGTTCAGCCCCAGCATTTT.

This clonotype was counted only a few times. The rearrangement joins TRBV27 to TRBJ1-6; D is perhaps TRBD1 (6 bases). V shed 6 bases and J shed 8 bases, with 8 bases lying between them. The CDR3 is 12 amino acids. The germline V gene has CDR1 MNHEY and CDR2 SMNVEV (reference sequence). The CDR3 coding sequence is TGTGCCAGCAGGACAGGAGATTCACCCCTCCACTTT. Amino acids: CASRTGDSPLHF.

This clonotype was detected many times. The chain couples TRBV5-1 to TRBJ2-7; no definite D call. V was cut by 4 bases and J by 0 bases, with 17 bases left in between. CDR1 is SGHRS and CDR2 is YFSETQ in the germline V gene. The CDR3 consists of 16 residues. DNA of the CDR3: TGCGCCAGCAGCCCCTCACTTGGCAGGATCTCCTACGAGCAGTACTTC. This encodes CASSPSLGRISYEQYF.

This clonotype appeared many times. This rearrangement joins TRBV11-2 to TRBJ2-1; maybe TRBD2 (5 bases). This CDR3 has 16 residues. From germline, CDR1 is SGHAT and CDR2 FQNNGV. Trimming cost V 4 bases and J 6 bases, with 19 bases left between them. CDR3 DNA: TGTGCCAGCAGCTCCCTATGGCTAGCTGGTCTCAATGAGCAGTTCTTC. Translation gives CASSSLWLAGLNEQFF. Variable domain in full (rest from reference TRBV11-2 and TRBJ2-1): EAGVAQSPRYKIIEKRQSVAFWCNPISGHATLYWYQQILGQGPKLLIQFQNNGVVDDSQLPKDRFSAERLKGVDSTLKIQPAKLEDSAVYLCASSSLWLAGLNEQFFGPGTRLTVL.

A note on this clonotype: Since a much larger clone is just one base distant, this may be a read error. The CDR3 DNA reads TGTGCCAGCAGCCAAGTACCACGGGGTAGGAACACTGAAGCTTTCTTT. Its protein product is CASSQVPRGRNTEAFF. The genes are TRBV4-2 and TRBJ1-1; no definite D call. The CDR3 extends over 16 amino acids. Trimming took 1 base from V and 1 from J, leaving 13 bases between them. Germline V lookup: CDR1 LGHNA, CDR2 YNFKEQ.

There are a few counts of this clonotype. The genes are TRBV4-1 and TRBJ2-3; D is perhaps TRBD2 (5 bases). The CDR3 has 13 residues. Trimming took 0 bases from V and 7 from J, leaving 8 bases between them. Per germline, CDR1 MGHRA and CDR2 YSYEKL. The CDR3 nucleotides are TGCGCCAGCAGCCAAGAATGGGAGAATACGCAGTATTTT. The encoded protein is CASSQEWENTQYF.

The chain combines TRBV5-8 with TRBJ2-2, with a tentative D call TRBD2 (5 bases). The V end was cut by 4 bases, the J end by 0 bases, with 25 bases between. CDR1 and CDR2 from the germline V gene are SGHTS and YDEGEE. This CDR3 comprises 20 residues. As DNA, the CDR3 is TGTGCCAGCAGCCAAATACCGGGAATCGGCAACCCCGCGAACACCGGGGAGCTGTTTTTT. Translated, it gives CASSQIPGIGNPANTGELFF.

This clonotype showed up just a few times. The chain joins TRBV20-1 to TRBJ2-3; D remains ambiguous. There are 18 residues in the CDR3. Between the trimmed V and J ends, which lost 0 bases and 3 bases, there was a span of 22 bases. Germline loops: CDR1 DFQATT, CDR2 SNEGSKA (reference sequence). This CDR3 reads CSARDPSLGVRWTDTQYF. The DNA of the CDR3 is TGCAGTGCTAGAGATCCAAGTCTTGGGGTCAGGTGGACAGATACGCAGTATTTT.

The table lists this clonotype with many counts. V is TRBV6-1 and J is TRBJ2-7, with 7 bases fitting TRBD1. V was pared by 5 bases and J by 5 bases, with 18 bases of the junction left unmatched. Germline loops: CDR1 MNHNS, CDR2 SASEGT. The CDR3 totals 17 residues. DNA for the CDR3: TGTGCCAGCAGTTACACACTATGGGACAGCCCCCGAGACGAGCAGTACTTC. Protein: CASSYTLWDSPRDEQYF.

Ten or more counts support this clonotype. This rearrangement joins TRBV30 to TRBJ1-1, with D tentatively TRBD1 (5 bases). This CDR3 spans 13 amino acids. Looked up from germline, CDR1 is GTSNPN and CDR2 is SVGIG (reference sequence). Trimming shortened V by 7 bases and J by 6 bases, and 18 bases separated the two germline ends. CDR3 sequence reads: CASFWGWQAEAFF. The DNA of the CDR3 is TGTGCCTCCTTCTGGGGGTGGCAGGCTGAAGCTTTCTTT.

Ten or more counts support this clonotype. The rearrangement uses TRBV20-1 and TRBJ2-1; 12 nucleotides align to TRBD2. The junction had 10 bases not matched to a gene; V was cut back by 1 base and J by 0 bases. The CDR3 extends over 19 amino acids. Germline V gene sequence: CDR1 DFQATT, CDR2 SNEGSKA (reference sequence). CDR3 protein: CSARGVTSGRQSSYNEQFF. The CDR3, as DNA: TGCAGTGCTAGAGGAGTAACTAGCGGGAGGCAAAGCTCCTACAATGAGCAGTTCTTC.

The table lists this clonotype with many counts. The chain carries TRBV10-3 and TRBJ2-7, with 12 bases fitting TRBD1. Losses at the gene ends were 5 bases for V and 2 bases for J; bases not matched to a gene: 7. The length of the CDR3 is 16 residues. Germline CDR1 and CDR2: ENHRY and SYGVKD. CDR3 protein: CAISPGQGAWTYEQYF. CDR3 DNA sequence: TGTGCCATCAGTCCGGGACAGGGGGCTTGGACCTACGAGCAGTACTTC.

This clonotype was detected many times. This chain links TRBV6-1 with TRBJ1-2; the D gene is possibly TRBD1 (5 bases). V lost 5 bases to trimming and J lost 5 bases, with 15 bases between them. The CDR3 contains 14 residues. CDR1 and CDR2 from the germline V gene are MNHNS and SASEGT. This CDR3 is CASSRPGTVYGYTF. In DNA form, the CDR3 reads TGTGCCAGCAGTCGTCCCGGGACGGTATATGGCTACACCTTC.

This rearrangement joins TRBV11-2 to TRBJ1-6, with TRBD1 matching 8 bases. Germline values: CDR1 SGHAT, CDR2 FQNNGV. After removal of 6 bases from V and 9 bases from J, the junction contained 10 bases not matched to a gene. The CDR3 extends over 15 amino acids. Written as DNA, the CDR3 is TGTGCCAGCAGACGGCGGACAGGGTTACGTTCACCCCTCCACTTT. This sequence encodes CASRRRTGLRSPLHF.

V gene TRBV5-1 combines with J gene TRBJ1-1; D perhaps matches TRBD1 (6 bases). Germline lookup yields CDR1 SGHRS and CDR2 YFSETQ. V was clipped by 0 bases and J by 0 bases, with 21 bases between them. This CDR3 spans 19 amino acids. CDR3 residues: CASSLAIGQKTGMNTEAFF. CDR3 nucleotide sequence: TGCGCCAGCAGCTTGGCCATAGGCCAGAAAACAGGGATGAACACTGAAGCTTTCTTT.

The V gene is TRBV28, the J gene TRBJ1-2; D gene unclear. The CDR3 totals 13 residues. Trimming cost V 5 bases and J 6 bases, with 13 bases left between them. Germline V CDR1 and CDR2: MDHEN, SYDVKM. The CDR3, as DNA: TGTGCCAGCAGTCCGCTCCGATTAGATGGCTACACCTTC. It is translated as CASSPLRLDGYTF.

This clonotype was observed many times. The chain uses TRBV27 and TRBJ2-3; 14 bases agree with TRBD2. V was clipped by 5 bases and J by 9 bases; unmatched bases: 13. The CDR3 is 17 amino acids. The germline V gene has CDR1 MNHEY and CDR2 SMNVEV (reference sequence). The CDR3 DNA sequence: TGTGCCAGCAGTCTCGGACTAGCGGGGGGTCTGATGGACACGCAGTATTTT. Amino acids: CASSLGLAGGLMDTQYF.

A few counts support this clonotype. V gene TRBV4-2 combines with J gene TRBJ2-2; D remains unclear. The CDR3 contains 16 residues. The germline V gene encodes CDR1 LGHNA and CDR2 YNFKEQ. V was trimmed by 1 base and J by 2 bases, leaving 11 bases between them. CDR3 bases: TGTGCCAGCAGCCAAGGGTGGCAGAGTAACACCGGGGAGCTGTTTTTT. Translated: CASSQGWQSNTGELFF.

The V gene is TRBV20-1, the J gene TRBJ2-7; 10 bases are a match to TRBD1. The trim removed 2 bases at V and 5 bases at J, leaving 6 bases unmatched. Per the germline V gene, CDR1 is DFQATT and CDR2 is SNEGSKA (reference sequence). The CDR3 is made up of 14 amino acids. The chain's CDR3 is CSARSPGQGNEQYF. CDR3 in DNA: TGCAGTGCTAGATCCCCGGGACAGGGGAACGAGCAGTACTTC.

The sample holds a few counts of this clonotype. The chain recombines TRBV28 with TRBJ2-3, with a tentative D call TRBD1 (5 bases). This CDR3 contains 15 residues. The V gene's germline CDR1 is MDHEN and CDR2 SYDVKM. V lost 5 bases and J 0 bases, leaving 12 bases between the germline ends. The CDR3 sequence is CASSPTRQSTDTQYF. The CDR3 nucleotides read TGTGCCAGCAGTCCAACCCGACAGAGCACAGATACGCAGTATTTT.

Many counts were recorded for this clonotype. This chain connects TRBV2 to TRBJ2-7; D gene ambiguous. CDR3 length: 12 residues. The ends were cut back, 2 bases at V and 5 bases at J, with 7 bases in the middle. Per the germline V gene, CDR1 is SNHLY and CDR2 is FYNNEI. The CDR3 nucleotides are TGTGCCAGCAGTGAATCAATCGACGAGCAGTACTTC. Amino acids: CASSESIDEQYF.

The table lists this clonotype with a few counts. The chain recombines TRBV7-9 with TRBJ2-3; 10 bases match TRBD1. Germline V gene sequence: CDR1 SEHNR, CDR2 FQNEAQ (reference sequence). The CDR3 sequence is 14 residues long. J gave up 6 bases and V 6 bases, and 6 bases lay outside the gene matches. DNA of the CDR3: TGTGCCAGCAGTGGGACAGGGGAGACCGATACGCAGTATTTT. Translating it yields CASSGTGETDTQYF.

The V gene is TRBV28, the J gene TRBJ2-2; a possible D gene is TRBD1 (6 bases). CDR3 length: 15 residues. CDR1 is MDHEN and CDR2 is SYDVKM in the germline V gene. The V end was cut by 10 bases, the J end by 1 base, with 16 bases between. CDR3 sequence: CAIQKPGQNTGELFF. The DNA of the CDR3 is TGTGCCATCCAAAAGCCGGGACAGAACACCGGGGAGCTGTTTTTT.

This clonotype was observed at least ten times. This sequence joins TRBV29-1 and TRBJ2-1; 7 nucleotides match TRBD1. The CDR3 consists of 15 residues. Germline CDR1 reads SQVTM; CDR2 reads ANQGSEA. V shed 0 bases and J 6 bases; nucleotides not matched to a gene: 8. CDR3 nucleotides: TGCAGCGTTGAAGAACCGACAGGGCTTCGCAATGAGCAGTTCTTC. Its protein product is CSVEEPTGLRNEQFF.

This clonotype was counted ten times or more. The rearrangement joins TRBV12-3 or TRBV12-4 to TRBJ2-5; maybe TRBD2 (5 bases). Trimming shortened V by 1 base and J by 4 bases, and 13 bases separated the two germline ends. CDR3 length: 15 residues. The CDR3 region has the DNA TGTGCCAGCAGTTTAGGGCGGGCCCCCTCAGAGACCCAGTACTTC. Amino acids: CASSLGRAPSETQYF.

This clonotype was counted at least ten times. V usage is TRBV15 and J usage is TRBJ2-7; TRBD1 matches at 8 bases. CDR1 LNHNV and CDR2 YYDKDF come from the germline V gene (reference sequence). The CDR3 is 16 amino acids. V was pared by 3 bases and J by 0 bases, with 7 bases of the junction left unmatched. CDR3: CATSSRTGYSSYEQYF. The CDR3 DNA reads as TGTGCCACCAGCAGCCGGACAGGGTATAGCTCCTACGAGCAGTACTTC.

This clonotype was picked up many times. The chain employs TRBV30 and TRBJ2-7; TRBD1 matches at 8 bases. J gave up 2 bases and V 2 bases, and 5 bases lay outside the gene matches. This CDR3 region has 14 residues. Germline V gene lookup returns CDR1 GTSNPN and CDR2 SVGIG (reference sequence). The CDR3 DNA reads TGTGCCTGGAGTACCGGACAGGGAACCTACGAGCAGTACTTC. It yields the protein CAWSTGQGTYEQYF.

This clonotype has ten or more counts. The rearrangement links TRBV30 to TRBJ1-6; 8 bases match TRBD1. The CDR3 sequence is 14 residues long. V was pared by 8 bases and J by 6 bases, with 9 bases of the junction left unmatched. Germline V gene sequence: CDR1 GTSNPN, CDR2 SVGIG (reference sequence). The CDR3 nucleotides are TGTGCCCGAGACGGACAGGGCGGTAATTCACCCCTCCACTTT. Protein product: CARDGQGGNSPLHF.

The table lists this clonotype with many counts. CDR3 bases: TGTGCCAGCAGTTCCCGTGAGGGACAGGGTCAGGCCAAAAACATTCAGTACTTC. Translating it yields CASSSREGQGQAKNIQYF. The chain is built from TRBV12-3 or TRBV12-4 and TRBJ2-4, with TRBD1 identical over 9 bases. Trimming removed 4 bases from V and 1 base from J; junction bases left unmatched: 11. The CDR3 sequence is 18 residues long.

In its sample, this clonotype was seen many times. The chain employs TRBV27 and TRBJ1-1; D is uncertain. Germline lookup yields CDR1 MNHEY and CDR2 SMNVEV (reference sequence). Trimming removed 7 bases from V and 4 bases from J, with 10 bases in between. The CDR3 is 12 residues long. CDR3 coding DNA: TGTGCCAGCATGGGGATGGGCACTGAAGCTTTCTTT. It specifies CASMGMGTEAFF.